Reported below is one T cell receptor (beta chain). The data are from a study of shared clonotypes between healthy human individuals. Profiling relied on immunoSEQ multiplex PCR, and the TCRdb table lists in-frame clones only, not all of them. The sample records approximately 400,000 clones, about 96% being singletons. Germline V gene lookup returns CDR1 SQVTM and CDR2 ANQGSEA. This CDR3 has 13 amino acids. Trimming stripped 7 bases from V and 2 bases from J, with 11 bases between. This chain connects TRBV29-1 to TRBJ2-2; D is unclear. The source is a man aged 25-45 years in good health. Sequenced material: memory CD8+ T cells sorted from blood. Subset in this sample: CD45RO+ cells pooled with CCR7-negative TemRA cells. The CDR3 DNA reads TGCAGCGCCGACACCCTTAACACCGGGGAGCTGTTTTTT. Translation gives CSADTLNTGELFF.